This T cell receptor (beta chain) was observed in a study of human T cells and chemical hapten exposure. Whole-study context: DPC at 0.01% went onto the upper back in patch tests, read at 6 days.

One entry per CDR3 protein results from TCRdb running MiXCR on the RACE reads. The table has 330,000 or so distinct CDR3 sequences, more than 5% seen once; the top ten hold 5% to 6%. Germline V gene lookup returns CDR1 LGHDT and CDR2 YNNKEL (reference sequence). V dropped 4 bases and J dropped 5 bases, with 6 bases sitting between them. The CDR3 totals 12 residues. Time point indicated: patch test 2, 6 weeks after DPC sensitization. Treatment in this sample: therapeutic diphenylcyclopropenone sensitization with weekly scalp DPC. The sequence came from a woman younger than 35 with alopecia areata. Some clones in this sample may be carry-over from other donors' samples. Sequences were derived from whole blood, sampled in connection with sensitization to the hapten diphenylcyclopropenone (DPC). The chain couples TRBV3-1 to TRBJ1-3; D unclear. CDR3 coding DNA: TGTGCCAGCAGCCCTGGACGAAACACCATATATTTT. This sequence encodes CASSPGRNTIYF. The variable domain in full, completed from reference TRBV3-1 and TRBJ1-3, reads DTAVSQTPKYLVTQMGNDKSIKCEQNLGHDTMYWYKQDSKKFLKIMFSYNNKELIINETVPNRFSPKSPDKAHLNLHINSLELGDSAVYFCASSPGRNTIYFGEGSWLTVV.